This T cell receptor beta chain was captured by sequencing in a study of cytomegalovirus exposure and HLA in healthy donors. The study's findings and limits: The study designated over 150 TCR beta chains cytomegalovirus-associated.

Researchers ran the PCR with 60 Vbeta and 13 Jbeta primers. Here immunoSEQ multiplex PCR was the method, and the copy in TCRdb shows in-frame clones only, minus some. The data hold fewer than 350,000 clones, with around 90% observed a single time. The CDR3 runs to 14 residues. V was cut by 1 base and J by 2 bases, with 8 bases left in between. Germline assignment: CDR1 MGHRA and CDR2 YSYEKL. Turning to this clone: Its antigen is not identified.

This clonotype was obtained from a woman aged 18 to 35 in good health and CMV-seronegative. Material: PBMCs. V usage is TRBV4-1 and J usage is TRBJ1-2; D gene unclear. The CDR3 DNA follows: TGCGCCAGCAGCCAAGTCTCGGGGAACTATGGCTACACCTTC. This codes for CASSQVSGNYGYTF.